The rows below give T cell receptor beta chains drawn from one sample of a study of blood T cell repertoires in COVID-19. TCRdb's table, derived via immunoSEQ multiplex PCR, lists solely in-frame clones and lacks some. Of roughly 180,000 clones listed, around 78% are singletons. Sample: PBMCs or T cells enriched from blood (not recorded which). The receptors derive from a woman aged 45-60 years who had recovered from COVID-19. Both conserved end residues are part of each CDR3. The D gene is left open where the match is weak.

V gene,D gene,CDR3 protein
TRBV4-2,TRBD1,CASRGSGQGANNEQFF
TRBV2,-,CASSWEANTEAFF
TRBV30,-,CAWSLAGGNQPQHF
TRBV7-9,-,CASSLMGSSYNEQFF
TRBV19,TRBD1,CATLQGMNTEAFF
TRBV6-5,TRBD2,CASSFSGEGYNEQFF
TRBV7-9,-,CASERAYNEQFF
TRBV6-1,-,CASSELARPITEAFF
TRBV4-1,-,CASSSRLLLTEAFF
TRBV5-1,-,CASSLFGRQMEAFF
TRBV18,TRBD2,CASSPPPRLAGLNTGELFF
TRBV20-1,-,CSAMSGGGYTF
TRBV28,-,CASTKQVNSPLHF
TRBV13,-,CASSFRGADTDTQYF
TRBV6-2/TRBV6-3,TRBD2,CASSPTSWGETQYF
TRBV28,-,CASTFGGSPLHF
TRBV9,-,CASSASGGGPRGGYTF
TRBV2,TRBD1,CASMGQTQETQYF
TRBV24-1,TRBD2,CATSPGGLSSGANVLTF
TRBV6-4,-,CASSDSTGGNSPLHF
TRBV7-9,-,CASSGRFAGETQYF
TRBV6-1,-,CASSEGGQGYTF
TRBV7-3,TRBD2,CASSPQASGGQETQYF
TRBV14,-,CASSLTPNTEAFF
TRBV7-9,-,CASNREIGYGYTF
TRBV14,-,CASSQEVGNYGYTF
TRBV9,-,CASSKNSFMNTEAFF
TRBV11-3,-,CASSLAYPGELFF
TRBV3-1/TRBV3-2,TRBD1,CASSQNRGIEAFF
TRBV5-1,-,CASSTLPEETQYF
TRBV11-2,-,CASSATRSYSGNTIYF